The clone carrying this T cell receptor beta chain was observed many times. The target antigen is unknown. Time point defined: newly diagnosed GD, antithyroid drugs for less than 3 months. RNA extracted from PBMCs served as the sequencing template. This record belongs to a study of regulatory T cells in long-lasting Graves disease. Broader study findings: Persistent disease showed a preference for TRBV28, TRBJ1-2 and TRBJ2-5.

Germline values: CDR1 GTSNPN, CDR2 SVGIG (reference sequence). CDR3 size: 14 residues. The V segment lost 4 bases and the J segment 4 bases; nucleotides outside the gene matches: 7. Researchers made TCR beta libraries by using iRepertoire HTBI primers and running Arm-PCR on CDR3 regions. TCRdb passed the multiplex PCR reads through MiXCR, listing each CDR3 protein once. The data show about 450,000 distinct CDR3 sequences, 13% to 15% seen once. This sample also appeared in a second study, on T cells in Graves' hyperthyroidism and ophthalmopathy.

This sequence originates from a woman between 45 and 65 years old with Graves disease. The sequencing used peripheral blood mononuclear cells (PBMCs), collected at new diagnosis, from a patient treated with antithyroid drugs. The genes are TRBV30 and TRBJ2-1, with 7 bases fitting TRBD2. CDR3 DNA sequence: TGTGCCTGGAAGTCGCCTAGCGGTTACAATGAGCAGTTCTTC. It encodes CAWKSPSGYNEQFF.